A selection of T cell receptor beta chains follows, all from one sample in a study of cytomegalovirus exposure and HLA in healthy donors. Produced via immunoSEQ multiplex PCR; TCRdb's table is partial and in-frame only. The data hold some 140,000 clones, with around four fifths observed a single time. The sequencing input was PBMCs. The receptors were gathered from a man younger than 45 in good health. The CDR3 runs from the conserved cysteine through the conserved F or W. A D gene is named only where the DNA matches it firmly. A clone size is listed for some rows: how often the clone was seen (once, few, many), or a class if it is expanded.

CDR3 protein: CASRAADTQYF
CDR3 DNA: TGTGCCAGCAGGGCGGCAGATACGCAGTATTTT
D gene: .
CDR3 length: 11
V gene: TRBV27
clone size: .
J gene: TRBJ2-3

CDR3 protein: CASSAGTSAEAFF
CDR3 DNA: TGTGCCAGCAGTGCCGGGACATCGGCGGAAGCTTTCTTT
D gene: .
CDR3 length: 13
V gene: TRBV25-1
clone size: .
J gene: TRBJ1-1

CDR3 protein: CASSVGGGTGEKLFF
CDR3 DNA: TGTGCCAGCAGCGTAGGGGGAGGGACAGGTGAAAAACTGTTTTTT
D gene: TRBD1
CDR3 length: 15
V gene: TRBV9
clone size: once
J gene: TRBJ1-4

CDR3 protein: CASSTGQGGNTIYF
CDR3 DNA: TGTGCCAGCAGTACCGGACAGGGGGGAAACACCATATATTTT
D gene: TRBD1
CDR3 length: 14
V gene: TRBV6-5
clone size: .
J gene: TRBJ1-3

CDR3 protein: CASSQGLANEQYF
CDR3 DNA: TGCGCCAGCAGCCAAGGACTAGCGAACGAGCAGTACTTC
D gene: TRBD2
CDR3 length: 13
V gene: TRBV4-1
clone size: once
J gene: TRBJ2-7

CDR3 protein: CASSEGPNPYGYTF
CDR3 DNA: TGTGCCAGCAGTGAAGGGCCCAATCCGTATGGCTACACCTTC
D gene: .
CDR3 length: 14
V gene: TRBV25-1
clone size: .
J gene: TRBJ1-2

CDR3 protein: CASSHRGGVEGYTF
CDR3 DNA: TGCGCCAGCAGCCATCGGGGGGGAGTTGAGGGCTACACCTTC
D gene: .
CDR3 length: 14
V gene: TRBV5-1
clone size: .
J gene: TRBJ1-2

CDR3 protein: CASTPSGLIITGELFF
CDR3 DNA: TGTGCCAGCACCCCTAGCGGATTGATCATAACCGGGGAGCTGTTTTTT
D gene: TRBD2
CDR3 length: 16
V gene: TRBV27
clone size: few
J gene: TRBJ2-2

CDR3 protein: CASNPWASGSNEQFF
CDR3 DNA: TGTGCCAGCAATCCCTGGGCTAGCGGGAGCAATGAGCAGTTCTTC
D gene: TRBD2
CDR3 length: 15
V gene: TRBV6-6
clone size: .
J gene: TRBJ2-1

CDR3 protein: CASRQGSSYEQYF
CDR3 DNA: TGTGCCAGCCGACAGGGCAGCTCCTACGAGCAGTACTTC
D gene: TRBD1
CDR3 length: 13
V gene: TRBV7-9
clone size: .
J gene: TRBJ2-7

CDR3 protein: CASSQDLEREQYF
CDR3 DNA: TGTGCCAGCAGCCAAGATTTGGAGCGTGAGCAGTACTTC
D gene: .
CDR3 length: 13
V gene: TRBV4-2
clone size: .
J gene: TRBJ2-5

CDR3 protein: CAISEGIPLLLHTF
CDR3 DNA: TGTGCCATCAGTGAGGGCATCCCGTTGCTTCTCCACACCTTC
D gene: .
CDR3 length: 14
V gene: TRBV10-3
clone size: few
J gene: TRBJ1-2

CDR3 protein: CASSFRTSGLFYEQYF
CDR3 DNA: TGTGCCAGCAGTTTCCGGACTAGCGGTTTGTTCTACGAGCAGTACTTC
D gene: TRBD2
CDR3 length: 16
V gene: TRBV28
clone size: once
J gene: TRBJ2-7

CDR3 protein: CASASKSTDTQYF
CDR3 DNA: TGTGCCAGCGCCAGTAAAAGCACAGATACGCAGTATTTT
D gene: .
CDR3 length: 13
V gene: TRBV6-1
clone size: .
J gene: TRBJ2-3

CDR3 protein: CATRGQGVYEQYF
CDR3 DNA: TGTGCCACCCGGGGACAGGGGGTTTACGAGCAGTACTTC
D gene: TRBD1
CDR3 length: 13
V gene: TRBV2
clone size: .
J gene: TRBJ2-7

CDR3 protein: CASSPLGRADQPQHF
CDR3 DNA: TGTGCCAGCAGCCCCCTGGGCAGGGCGGATCAGCCCCAGCATTTT
D gene: .
CDR3 length: 15
V gene: TRBV7-9
clone size: few
J gene: TRBJ1-5

CDR3 protein: CASSIGQTNYGYTF
CDR3 DNA: TGTGCCAGTAGCATCGGACAGACTAACTATGGCTACACCTTC
D gene: .
CDR3 length: 14
V gene: TRBV19
clone size: .
J gene: TRBJ1-2

CDR3 protein: CASSEAGGRDEQYF
CDR3 DNA: TGTGCCAGCAGTGAAGCGGGAGGCAGGGACGAGCAGTACTTC
D gene: .
CDR3 length: 14
V gene: TRBV6-1
clone size: .
J gene: TRBJ2-7

CDR3 protein: CASSLAGADYEQYF
CDR3 DNA: TGTGCCAGCAGTTTAGCGGGAGCAGATTACGAGCAGTACTTC
D gene: TRBD2
CDR3 length: 14
V gene: TRBV6-5
clone size: .
J gene: TRBJ2-7

CDR3 protein: CSVDWLKSYEQYF
CDR3 DNA: TGCAGCGTTGATTGGCTTAAGTCCTACGAGCAGTACTTC
D gene: .
CDR3 length: 13
V gene: TRBV29-1
clone size: .
J gene: TRBJ2-7

CDR3 protein: CSVGPRLGPRGSPLHF
CDR3 DNA: TGCAGCGTTGGTCCACGCCTGGGCCCAAGGGGATCACCCCTCCACTTT
D gene: .
CDR3 length: 16
V gene: TRBV29-1
clone size: .
J gene: TRBJ1-6

CDR3 protein: CASPKRGRSTGELFF
CDR3 DNA: TGTGCCAGCCCTAAACGGGGGAGGAGCACCGGGGAGCTGTTTTTT
D gene: .
CDR3 length: 15
V gene: TRBV9
clone size: once
J gene: TRBJ2-2

CDR3 protein: CASSRPGTRGEQYF
CDR3 DNA: TGCGCCAGCAGCCGGCCCGGGACTAGAGGGGAGCAGTACTTC
D gene: TRBD2
CDR3 length: 14
V gene: TRBV4-1
clone size: .
J gene: TRBJ2-7

CDR3 protein: CASSLSTGTSGSSDTQYF
CDR3 DNA: TGTGCCAGCAGCCTCAGTACCGGGACTAGCGGGAGTTCGGATACGCAGTATTTT
D gene: TRBD2
CDR3 length: 18
V gene: TRBV28
clone size: few
J gene: TRBJ2-3

CDR3 protein: CASSEMGQNEKLFF
CDR3 DNA: TGCGCCAGCAGTGAGATGGGGCAGAATGAAAAACTGTTTTTT
D gene: .
CDR3 length: 14
V gene: TRBV10-1
clone size: .
J gene: TRBJ1-4

CDR3 protein: CASSKAGSHHEQYF
CDR3 DNA: TGCGCCAGCAGCAAAGCGGGTAGTCACCACGAGCAGTACTTC
D gene: .
CDR3 length: 14
V gene: TRBV10-1
clone size: once
J gene: TRBJ2-7

CDR3 protein: CASSFTSGKETQYF
CDR3 DNA: TGTGCCAGCAGCTTTACTAGCGGAAAAGAGACCCAGTACTTC
D gene: TRBD2
CDR3 length: 14
V gene: TRBV5-4
clone size: .
J gene: TRBJ2-5

CDR3 protein: CASSLRGRSPNEQFF
CDR3 DNA: TGTGCCAGCAGCTTACGCGGGAGGAGTCCAAATGAGCAGTTCTTC
D gene: TRBD2
CDR3 length: 15
V gene: TRBV7-8
clone size: few
J gene: TRBJ2-1

CDR3 protein: CASSQGGTGGTEAFF
CDR3 DNA: TGTGCCAGCAGCCAAGGGGGGACAGGGGGCACTGAAGCTTTCTTT
D gene: TRBD1
CDR3 length: 15
V gene: TRBV4-2
clone size: .
J gene: TRBJ1-1

CDR3 protein: CASSSGLAGGIEQFF
CDR3 DNA: TGTGCCAGCAGCTCGGGACTAGCGGGGGGGATAGAGCAGTTCTTC
D gene: TRBD2
CDR3 length: 15
V gene: TRBV7-3
clone size: .
J gene: TRBJ2-1

CDR3 protein: CASSPSDRREVSADTQYF
CDR3 DNA: TGTGCCAGCTCACCATCGGACAGGCGGGAGGTAAGCGCAGATACGCAGTATTTT
D gene: .
CDR3 length: 18
V gene: TRBV18
clone size: .
J gene: TRBJ2-3

CDR3 protein: CASIPGLAGGRSYEQYF
CDR3 DNA: TGTGCCAGCATCCCTGGGCTAGCGGGGGGCCGCTCCTACGAGCAGTACTTC
D gene: .
CDR3 length: 17
V gene: TRBV21-1
clone size: .
J gene: TRBJ2-7

CDR3 protein: CASSPRDRGDEQFF
CDR3 DNA: TGTGCCAGCTCACCCCGGGACAGGGGGGATGAGCAGTTCTTC
D gene: TRBD1
CDR3 length: 14
V gene: TRBV18
clone size: once
J gene: TRBJ2-1

CDR3 protein: CAPRRGHSYEQYF
CDR3 DNA: TGTGCCCCCAGGAGGGGGCACTCCTACGAGCAGTACTTC
D gene: .
CDR3 length: 13
V gene: TRBV5-4
clone size: .
J gene: TRBJ2-7

CDR3 protein: CASSPTAGGSGEQFF
CDR3 DNA: TGTGCCAGCAGCCCCACAGCGGGAGGGTCAGGGGAGCAGTTCTTC
D gene: TRBD2
CDR3 length: 15
V gene: TRBV11-2
clone size: .
J gene: TRBJ2-1

CDR3 protein: CASSLAGGGDTQYF
CDR3 DNA: TGTGCCAGCAGTCTAGCGGGAGGCGGGGATACGCAGTATTTT
D gene: TRBD2
CDR3 length: 14
V gene: TRBV7-6
clone size: few
J gene: TRBJ2-3

CDR3 protein: CGVVEGAAGNTIYF
CDR3 DNA: TGCGGCGTCGTTGAAGGAGCGGCAGGAAACACCATATATTTT
D gene: .
CDR3 length: 14
V gene: TRBV29-1
clone size: .
J gene: TRBJ1-3

CDR3 protein: CASSLYSGYNEQFF
CDR3 DNA: TGCGCCAGCAGCCTCTACTCCGGCTACAATGAGCAGTTCTTC
D gene: .
CDR3 length: 14
V gene: TRBV5-1
clone size: .
J gene: TRBJ2-1

CDR3 protein: CASSFGDSSYEQYF
CDR3 DNA: TGCGCCAGCAGCTTTGGAGACAGTTCCTACGAGCAGTACTTC
D gene: .
CDR3 length: 14
V gene: TRBV5-1
clone size: .
J gene: TRBJ2-7

CDR3 protein: CASKQGASADQETQYF
CDR3 DNA: TGTGCCAGCAAACAGGGGGCTAGCGCTGATCAAGAGACCCAGTACTTC
D gene: TRBD1
CDR3 length: 16
V gene: TRBV27
clone size: .
J gene: TRBJ2-5

CDR3 protein: CASSSLGGPANYGYTF
CDR3 DNA: TGCGCCAGCAGCTCCCTGGGGGGTCCCGCTAACTATGGCTACACCTTC
D gene: .
CDR3 length: 16
V gene: TRBV5-1
clone size: .
J gene: TRBJ1-2

CDR3 protein: CSGGASYNEQFF
CDR3 DNA: TGTTCCGGGGGGGCCAGTTACAATGAGCAGTTCTTC
D gene: TRBD2
CDR3 length: 12
V gene: TRBV7-9
clone size: .
J gene: TRBJ2-1

CDR3 protein: CASRQGAEETQYF
CDR3 DNA: TGTGCCAGTCGACAGGGGGCCGAAGAGACCCAGTACTTC
D gene: TRBD1
CDR3 length: 13
V gene: TRBV28
clone size: .
J gene: TRBJ2-5

CDR3 protein: CASSKKRTPGETQYF
CDR3 DNA: TGTGCCAGCAGCAAAAAGAGGACCCCGGGGGAGACCCAGTACTTC
D gene: .
CDR3 length: 15
V gene: TRBV7-8
clone size: .
J gene: TRBJ2-5

CDR3 protein: CASSLWDRDTGELFF
CDR3 DNA: TGTGCCAGCAGTTTATGGGACAGGGACACCGGGGAGCTGTTTTTT
D gene: TRBD1
CDR3 length: 15
V gene: TRBV28
clone size: .
J gene: TRBJ2-2

CDR3 protein: CAPFCCQESYEQYF
CDR3 DNA: TGTGCCCCCTTCTGTTGTCAGGAATCCTACGAGCAGTACTTC
D gene: .
CDR3 length: 14
V gene: TRBV6-6
clone size: few
J gene: TRBJ2-7

CDR3 protein: CASSRVGGARGGDTQYF
CDR3 DNA: TGCGCCAGCAGCCGGGTAGGAGGAGCGAGGGGGGGGGATACGCAGTATTTT
D gene: .
CDR3 length: 17
V gene: TRBV4-1
clone size: few
J gene: TRBJ2-3

CDR3 protein: CASSLTAGRRFF
CDR3 DNA: TGTGCCAGCAGCTTGACAGCGGGAAGAAGGTTCTTC
D gene: TRBD2
CDR3 length: 12
V gene: TRBV13
clone size: .
J gene: TRBJ2-1

CDR3 protein: CASTTTGGGYTF
CDR3 DNA: TGTGCCAGCACCACGACAGGGGGTGGCTACACCTTC
D gene: TRBD1
CDR3 length: 12
V gene: TRBV6-5
clone size: once
J gene: TRBJ1-2

CDR3 protein: CASSGSSGRGVTQYF
CDR3 DNA: TGTGCCAGCAGTGGAAGTAGCGGGAGAGGGGTGACCCAGTACTTC
D gene: TRBD2
CDR3 length: 15
V gene: TRBV27
clone size: .
J gene: TRBJ2-5

CDR3 protein: CASSYSRPGQNEKLFF
CDR3 DNA: TGTGCCAGCAGTTACTCGAGGCCCGGACAGAATGAAAAACTGTTTTTT
D gene: .
CDR3 length: 16
V gene: TRBV6-5
clone size: few
J gene: TRBJ1-4

CDR3 protein: CATKRSGPNTEAFF
CDR3 DNA: TGTGCCACCAAACGTAGCGGCCCGAACACTGAAGCTTTCTTT
D gene: .
CDR3 length: 14
V gene: TRBV28
clone size: few
J gene: TRBJ1-1

CDR3 protein: CASSLGDSSYEQYF
CDR3 DNA: TGTGCCAGCAGCTTAGGGGACAGTTCCTACGAGCAGTACTTC
D gene: TRBD1
CDR3 length: 14
V gene: TRBV7-9
clone size: once
J gene: TRBJ2-7

CDR3 protein: CASSPWDSGSVDEQFF
CDR3 DNA: TGTGCCAGCAGCCCATGGGATAGCGGGAGCGTGGATGAGCAGTTCTTC
D gene: TRBD2
CDR3 length: 16
V gene: TRBV7-2
clone size: .
J gene: TRBJ2-1

CDR3 protein: CASKGSGRAQEQYF
CDR3 DNA: TGTGCCAGCAAAGGGAGCGGGAGGGCGCAGGAGCAGTACTTC
D gene: TRBD2
CDR3 length: 14
V gene: TRBV6-5
clone size: .
J gene: TRBJ2-7

CDR3 protein: CASGGGQFYEQYF
CDR3 DNA: TGTGCCAGCGGAGGAGGACAGTTCTACGAGCAGTACTTC
D gene: .
CDR3 length: 13
V gene: TRBV11-2
clone size: .
J gene: TRBJ2-7